This T cell receptor (beta chain) was identified in a study of cytotoxic CD8 clonotypes in ibrutinib-treated CLL. This clone was picked up one time. The junction does not match germline at one end; this may be a read error. Germline lookup yields CDR1 SNHLY and CDR2 FYNNEI. The CDR3 extends over 17 amino acids. Assay used: immunoSEQ multiplex PCR; TCRdb lists only in-frame clones, some missing. The sample has some 28,000 clones, less than 75% seen once. The TCR was taken from a human donor with chronic lymphocytic leukemia. The rearrangement links TRBV2 to TRBJ2-3, with 13 nucleotides matching TRBD2. The sequenced sample was PBMCs, obtained before ibrutinib treatment. The CDR3 DNA follows: TGTGCCAGCAGCGAAGACTTAACTAGCGGGGGGGCCGTTACGCAGTATTTT. Translating it yields CASSEDLTSGGAVTQYF.